This TCR beta chain is drawn from a study of blood T cell repertoires in COVID-19. Study-wide context: Sources were T cells, B-cell-depleted T cells, or PBMCs; the material itself was cDNA or gDNA.

The germline V gene encodes CDR1 MNHNS and CDR2 SASEGT. The CDR3 totals 14 residues. V gave up 3 bases and J gave up 5 bases, with 12 bases separating them. Produced via immunoSEQ multiplex PCR; TCRdb's table is partial and in-frame only. The sample carries roughly 200,000 clones, approximately 87% recorded once. The table lists this clone with a few counts. The Seattle patients, enrolled during active infection, were followed longitudinally. This clonotype originated in a person between 70 and 80 years old with COVID-19, enrolled during active disease. The source material was peripheral blood. J is TRBJ2-3 and V is TRBV6-1; the D gene is possibly TRBD1 (6 bases). DNA for the CDR3: TGTGCCAGCAGTGAGGATACAGGGATAGATACGCAGTATTTT. Protein: CASSEDTGIDTQYF.